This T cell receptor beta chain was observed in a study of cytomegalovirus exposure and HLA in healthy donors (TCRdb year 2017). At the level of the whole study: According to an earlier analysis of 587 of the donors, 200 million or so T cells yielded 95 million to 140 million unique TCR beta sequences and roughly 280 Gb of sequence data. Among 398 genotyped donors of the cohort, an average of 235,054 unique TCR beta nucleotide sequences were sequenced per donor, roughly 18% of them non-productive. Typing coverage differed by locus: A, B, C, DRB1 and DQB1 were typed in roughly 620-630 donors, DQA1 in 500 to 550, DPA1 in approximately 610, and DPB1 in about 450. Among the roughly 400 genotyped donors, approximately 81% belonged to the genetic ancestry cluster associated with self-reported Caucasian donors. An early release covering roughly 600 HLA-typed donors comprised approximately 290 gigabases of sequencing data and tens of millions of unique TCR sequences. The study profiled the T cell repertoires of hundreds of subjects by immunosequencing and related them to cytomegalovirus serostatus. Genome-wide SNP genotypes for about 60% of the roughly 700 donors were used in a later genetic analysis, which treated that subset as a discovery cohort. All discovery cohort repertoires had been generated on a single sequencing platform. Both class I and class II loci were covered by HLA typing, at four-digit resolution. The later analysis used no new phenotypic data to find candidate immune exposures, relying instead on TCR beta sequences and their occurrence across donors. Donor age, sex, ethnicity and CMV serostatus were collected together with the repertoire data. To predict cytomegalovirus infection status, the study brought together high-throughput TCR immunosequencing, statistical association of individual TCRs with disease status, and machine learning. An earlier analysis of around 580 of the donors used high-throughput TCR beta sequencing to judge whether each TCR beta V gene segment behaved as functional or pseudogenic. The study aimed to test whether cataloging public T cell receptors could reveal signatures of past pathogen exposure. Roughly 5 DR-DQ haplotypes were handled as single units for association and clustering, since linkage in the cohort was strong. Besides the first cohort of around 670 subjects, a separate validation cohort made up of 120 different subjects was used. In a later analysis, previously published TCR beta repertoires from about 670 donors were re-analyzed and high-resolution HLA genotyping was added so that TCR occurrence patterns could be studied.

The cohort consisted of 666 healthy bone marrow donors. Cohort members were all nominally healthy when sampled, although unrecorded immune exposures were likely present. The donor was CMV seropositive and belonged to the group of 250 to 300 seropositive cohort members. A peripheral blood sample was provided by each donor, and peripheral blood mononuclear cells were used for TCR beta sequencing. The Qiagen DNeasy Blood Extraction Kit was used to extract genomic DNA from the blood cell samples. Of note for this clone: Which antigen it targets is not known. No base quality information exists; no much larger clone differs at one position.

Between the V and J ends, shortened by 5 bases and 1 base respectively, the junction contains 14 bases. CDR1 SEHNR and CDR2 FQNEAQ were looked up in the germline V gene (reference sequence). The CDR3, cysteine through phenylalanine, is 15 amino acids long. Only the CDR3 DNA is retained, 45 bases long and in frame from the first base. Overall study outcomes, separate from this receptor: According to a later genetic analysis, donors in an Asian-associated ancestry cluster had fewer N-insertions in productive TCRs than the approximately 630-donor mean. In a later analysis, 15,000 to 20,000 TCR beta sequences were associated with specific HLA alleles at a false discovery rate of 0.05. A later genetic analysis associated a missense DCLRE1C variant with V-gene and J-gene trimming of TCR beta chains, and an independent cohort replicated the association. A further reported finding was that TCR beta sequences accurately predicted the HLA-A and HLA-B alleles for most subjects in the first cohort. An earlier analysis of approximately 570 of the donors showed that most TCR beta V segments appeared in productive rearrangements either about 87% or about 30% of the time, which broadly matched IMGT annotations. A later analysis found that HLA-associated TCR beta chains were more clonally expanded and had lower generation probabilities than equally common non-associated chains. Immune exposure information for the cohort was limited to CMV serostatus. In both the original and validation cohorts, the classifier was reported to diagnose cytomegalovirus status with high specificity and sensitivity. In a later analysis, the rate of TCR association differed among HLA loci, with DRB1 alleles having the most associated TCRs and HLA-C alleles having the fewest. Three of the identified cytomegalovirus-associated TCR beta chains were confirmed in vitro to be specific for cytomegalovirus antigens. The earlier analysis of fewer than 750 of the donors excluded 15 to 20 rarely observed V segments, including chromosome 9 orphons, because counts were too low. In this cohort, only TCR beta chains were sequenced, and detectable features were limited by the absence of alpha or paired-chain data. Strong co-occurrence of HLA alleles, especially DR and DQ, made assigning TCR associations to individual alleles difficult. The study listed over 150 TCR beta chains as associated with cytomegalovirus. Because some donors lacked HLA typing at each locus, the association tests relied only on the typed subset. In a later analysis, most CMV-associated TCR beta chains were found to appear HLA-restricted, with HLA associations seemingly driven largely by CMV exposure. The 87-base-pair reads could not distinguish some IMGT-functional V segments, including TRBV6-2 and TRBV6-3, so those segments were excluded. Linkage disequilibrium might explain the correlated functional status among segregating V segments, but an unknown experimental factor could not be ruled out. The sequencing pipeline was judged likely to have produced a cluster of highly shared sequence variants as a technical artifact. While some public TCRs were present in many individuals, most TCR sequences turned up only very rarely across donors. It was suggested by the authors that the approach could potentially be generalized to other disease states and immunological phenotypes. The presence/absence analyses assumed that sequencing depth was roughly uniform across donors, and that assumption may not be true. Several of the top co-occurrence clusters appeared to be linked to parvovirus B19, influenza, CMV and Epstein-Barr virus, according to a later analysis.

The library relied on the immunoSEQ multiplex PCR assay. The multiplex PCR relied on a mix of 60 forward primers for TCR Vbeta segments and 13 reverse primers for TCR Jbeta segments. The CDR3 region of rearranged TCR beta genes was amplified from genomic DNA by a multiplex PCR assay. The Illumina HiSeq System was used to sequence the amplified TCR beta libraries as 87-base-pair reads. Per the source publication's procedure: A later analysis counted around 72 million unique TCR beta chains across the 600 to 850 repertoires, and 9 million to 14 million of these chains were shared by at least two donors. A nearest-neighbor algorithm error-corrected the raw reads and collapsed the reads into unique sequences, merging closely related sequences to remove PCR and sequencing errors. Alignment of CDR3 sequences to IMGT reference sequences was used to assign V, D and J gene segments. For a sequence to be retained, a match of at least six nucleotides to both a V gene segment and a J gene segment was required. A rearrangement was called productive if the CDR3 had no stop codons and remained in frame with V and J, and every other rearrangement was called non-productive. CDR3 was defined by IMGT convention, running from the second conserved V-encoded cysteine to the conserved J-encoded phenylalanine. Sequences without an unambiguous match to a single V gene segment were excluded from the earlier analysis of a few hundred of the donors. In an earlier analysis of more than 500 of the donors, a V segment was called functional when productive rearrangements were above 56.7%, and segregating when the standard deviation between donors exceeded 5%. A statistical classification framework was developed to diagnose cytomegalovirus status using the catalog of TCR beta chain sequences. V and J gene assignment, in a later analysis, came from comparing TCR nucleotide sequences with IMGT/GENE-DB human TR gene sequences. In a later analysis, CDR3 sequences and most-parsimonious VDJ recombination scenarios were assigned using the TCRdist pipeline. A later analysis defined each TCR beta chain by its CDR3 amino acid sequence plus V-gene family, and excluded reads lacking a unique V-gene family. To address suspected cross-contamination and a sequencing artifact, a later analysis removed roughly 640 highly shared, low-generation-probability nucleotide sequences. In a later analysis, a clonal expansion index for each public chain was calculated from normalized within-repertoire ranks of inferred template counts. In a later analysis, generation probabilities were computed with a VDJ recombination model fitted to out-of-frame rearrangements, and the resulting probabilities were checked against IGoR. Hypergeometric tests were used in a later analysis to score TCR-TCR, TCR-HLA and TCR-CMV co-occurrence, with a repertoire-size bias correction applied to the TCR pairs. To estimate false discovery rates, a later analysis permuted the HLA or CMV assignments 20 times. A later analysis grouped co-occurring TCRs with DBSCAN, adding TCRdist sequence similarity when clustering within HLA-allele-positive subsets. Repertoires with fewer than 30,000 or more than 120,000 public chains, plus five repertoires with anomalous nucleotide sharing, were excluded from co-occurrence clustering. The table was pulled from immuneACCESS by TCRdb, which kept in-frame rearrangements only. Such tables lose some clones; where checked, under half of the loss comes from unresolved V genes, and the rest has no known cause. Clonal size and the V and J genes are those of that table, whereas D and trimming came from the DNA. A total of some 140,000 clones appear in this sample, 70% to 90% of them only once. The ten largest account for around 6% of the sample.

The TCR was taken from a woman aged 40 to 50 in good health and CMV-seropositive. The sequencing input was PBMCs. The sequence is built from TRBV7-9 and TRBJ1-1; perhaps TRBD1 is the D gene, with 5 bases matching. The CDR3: CASSPHRQPNTEAFF. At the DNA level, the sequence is TGTGCCAGCAGCCCTCACCGACAGCCGAACACTGAAGCTTTCTTT.